A selection of T cell receptor beta chains follows, all from one sample in a study of T cell repertoires in cytomegalovirus infection. TCRdb itself ran the reads through MiXCR, one entry per CDR3 protein. Of 160,000 or so distinct CDR3 sequences in the sample, about a sixth are singletons; the top ten hold under 20%. The sample taken for sequencing was CD8+ T cells from PBMCs. These receptors originate from a human donor in good health (CMV status not recorded). Some clones in this sample may be carry-over from other donors' samples. CDR3s include the opening cysteine and the closing phenylalanine or tryptophan.

>TRBV27|TRBJ2-4
CASSGLGGKNIQYF
>TRBV10-3|TRBJ2-3
CAISGGSGRVTDTQYF
>TRBV28|TRBJ2-7
CASSWVRSYEQYF
>TRBV2|TRBJ2-5
CASTLAGAETQYF
>TRBV7-8|TRBJ1-2
CASSLATGDDYNYGYTF
>TRBV12-3/TRBV12-4|TRBJ1-1
CASSSTTGSEAFF
>TRBV7-9|TRBJ1-5
CASSSGTGSERGQPQHF
>TRBV11-2|TRBJ2-7
CASSLTPSGGYEQYF
>TRBV19|TRBJ2-1
CASSISAGVYNEQFF
>TRBV7-9|TRBJ2-7
CASSPTLREQYF
>TRBV7-6|TRBJ2-2
CASSPGVAGELFF
>TRBV6-6|TRBJ2-7
CASSYAGGGNEQYF
>TRBV7-6|TRBJ2-1
CASSPLPDGGNEQFF
>TRBV29-1|TRBJ2-5
CSVEYRQETQYF
>TRBV28|TRBJ2-5
CASSLSLAGVPPQYF
>TRBV27|TRBJ2-1
CASSQSGRAVDEQFF
>TRBV7-9|TRBJ2-6
CASSFLGLAEAPYSGANVLTF
>TRBV9|TRBJ1-2
CASSVAGEVYGYTF
>TRBV15|TRBJ2-6
CATSQSVGGRSSGANVLTF
>TRBV5-1|TRBJ1-2
CASSLPGDGYTF
>TRBV7-6|TRBJ2-3
CASSLRPWAGPTDTQYF
>TRBV6-2/TRBV6-3|TRBJ2-3
CASSSQGLTDTQYF
>TRBV7-6|TRBJ1-1
CASSSPGTGPWTAEAFF
>TRBV7-8|TRBJ2-1
CASSLGTGKEQFF
>TRBV6-2/TRBV6-3|TRBJ2-2
CASSYSTQGPTGELFF
>TRBV7-2|TRBJ1-1
CASKQGPGSEAFF
>TRBV7-8|TRBJ2-7
CASSLEGTEGGYEQYF
>TRBV7-9|TRBJ2-7
CASSFFRTGADGEQYF
>TRBV6-6|TRBJ2-4
CASSYGGRENIQYF
>TRBV12-5|TRBJ2-1
CASGTRSSGEQFF
>TRBV19|TRBJ2-5
CASSETRETQYF
>TRBV7-6|TRBJ1-6
CASSSGPTPRYNSPLHF
>TRBV7-3|TRBJ2-7
CASSAGTSGLYEQYF
>TRBV19|TRBJ1-1
CASSMGQYLDTEAFF
>TRBV14|TRBJ1-2
CASSQDAVGNYGYTF
>TRBV25-1|TRBJ2-1
CASSDPPQQFF
>TRBV12-3/TRBV12-4|TRBJ2-1
CASSSPVRGNEQFF
>TRBV6-2/TRBV6-3|TRBJ1-2
CASNNGNYGYTF
>TRBV7-9|TRBJ2-1
CASSISGTSYPEQFF
>TRBV6-6|TRBJ2-7
CASRQGEEQYF
>TRBV27|TRBJ2-3
CASSDTRNTDTQYF
>TRBV6-1|TRBJ2-1
CACAGNEQFF
>TRBV7-2|TRBJ1-1
CASSFLTGWTEAFF
>TRBV11-2|TRBJ2-3
CASSLESGVTDTQYF
>TRBV28|TRBJ1-6
CAALRGLVSNSPLHF